A single sample is the source of the 27 T cell receptor beta chains below, sequenced in a study of control samples from healthy donors and cancer patients. Using immunoSEQ multiplex PCR, the repertoire was profiled, and TCRdb retains in-frame clones only, with some absent. The sample has hundreds of thousands of clones, approximately 80% seen once. Material: PBMCs. Receptors originate from a woman aged 55-69 years with lung cancer.

The J gene is TRBJ2-7, the V gene TRBV18; 11 bases align to TRBD1. V was clipped by 1 base and J by 5 bases; unmatched bases: 4. The CDR3 consists of 15 residues. Germline values: CDR1 KGHSH, CDR2 LQKENI. The chain's CDR3 is CASSPRTGGADEQYF. In nucleotides, the CDR3 is TGTGCCAGCTCACCACGGACAGGGGGCGCGGACGAGCAGTACTTC.

This clone was detected once. V gene TRBV5-1 combines with J gene TRBJ1-5; D is possibly TRBD1 (5 bases). Germline V lookup: CDR1 SGHRS, CDR2 YFSETQ. V was shortened by 5 bases and J by 2 bases, with 20 bases between the two germline ends. The length of the CDR3 is 17 residues. CDR3 sequence: CASSRDRGGVGNQPQHF. The CDR3 DNA follows: TGCGCCAGCAGTCGGGACCGGGGGGGGGTGGGCAATCAGCCCCAGCATTTT.

The V and J genes are TRBV19 and TRBJ2-1; TRBD2 aligns across 8 bases. With 3 bases clipped from V and 7 bases from J, the junction kept 5 bases outside the gene matches. CDR1 LNHDA and CDR2 SQIVND come from the germline V gene (reference sequence). The CDR3 loop spans 14 amino acids. The CDR3: CASSIGGGLNEQFF. CDR3 bases: TGTGCCAGTAGTATCGGGGGGGGACTAAATGAGCAGTTCTTC.

The rearrangement uses TRBV7-3 and TRBJ1-2; TRBD1 is a possible D gene (6 bases). V lost 1 base to trimming and J lost 2 bases, with 11 bases between them. Germline lookup yields CDR1 SGHTA and CDR2 FQGTGA. The CDR3 contains 15 residues. The CDR3 sequence is CASSLKGGANYGYTF. The CDR3 DNA sequence: TGTGCCAGCAGCTTAAAAGGGGGTGCCAACTATGGCTACACCTTC.

The chain couples TRBV18 to TRBJ2-3; TRBD2 matches 10 bases. CDR1 KGHSH and CDR2 LQKENI come from the germline V gene. V lost 1 base and J lost 4; bases outside the gene matches: 14. The CDR3 runs to 19 residues. The CDR3 region is CASSPRYGTSVYLADTQYF. CDR3 nucleotide sequence: TGTGCCAGCTCACCACGATACGGGACTAGCGTCTATCTGGCAGATACGCAGTATTTT.

In DNA, the CDR3 is TGTGCCAGCAGTGAATCCCAGACAGGGAGAGGCTACACCTTC. Translating it yields CASSESQTGRGYTF. The chain carries TRBV2 and TRBJ1-2; 7 positions match TRBD1. The CDR3 is 14 residues long. V was clipped by 2 bases and J by 8 bases; unmatched bases: 8. Germline V lookup: CDR1 SNHLY, CDR2 FYNNEI.

The chain has TRBV5-6 and TRBJ2-2; either TRBD1 or TRBD2 may supply D (5 bases each). Germline V gene data show CDR1 as SGHDT and CDR2 as YYEEEE. CDR3 length equals 16 residues. With 2 bases removed from V and 1 base from J, the gap between germline ends came to 12 bases. CDR3 DNA sequence: TGTGCCAGCAGCTTTTGGGGGACGGGGAACACCGGGGAGCTGTTTTTT. Protein sequence: CASSFWGTGNTGELFF.

The chain couples TRBV19 to TRBJ2-7; TRBD1 matches at 10 bases. Germline V CDR1 and CDR2: LNHDA, SQIVND (reference sequence). V lost 9 bases to trimming and J lost 4 bases; unmatched junction nucleotides: 6. The CDR3 loop spans 13 amino acids. The CDR3 DNA follows: TGTGCCAGCTCGACAGGGGGCGGGTACGAGCAGTACTTC. It encodes CASSTGGGYEQYF.

This clone was seen more than once but under ten times. J is TRBJ1-4 and V is TRBV2; 7 bases match TRBD1. Trimming at V came to 6 bases and at J to 7 bases, leaving 11 bases not matched to a gene. The CDR3 has 15 residues. In germline, CDR1 is SNHLY, CDR2 FYNNEI. The CDR3 DNA is TGTGCCAGCAGGGTCAGACAGGGAACGAGTGAAAAACTGTTTTTT. Translating it yields CASRVRQGTSEKLFF.

The chain employs TRBV14 and TRBJ1-4, with a possible D match to TRBD1 (5 bases). Germline V gene lookup returns CDR1 SGHDN and CDR2 FVKESK. This CDR3 has 13 residues. Trimming pared 2 bases from V and 8 bases from J, leaving 9 bases between. CDR3 in DNA: TGTGCCAGCAGCCAACAGGGTTTCGAAAAACTGTTTTTT. It yields the protein CASSQQGFEKLFF.

The chain employs TRBV5-1 and TRBJ2-2; tentatively, D is TRBD1 (6 bases). Trimming removed 1 base at V and 4 bases at J, with 11 bases between. CDR1 SGHRS and CDR2 YFSETQ come from the germline V gene. The CDR3 contains 15 residues. CDR3 coding DNA: TGCGCCAGCAGCTTGACAGGGTCGGCCACCGGGGAGCTGTTTTTT. It encodes CASSLTGSATGELFF. The full variable domain, rest sourced from reference TRBV5-1 and TRBJ2-2, is KAGVTQTPRYLIKTRGQQVTLSCSPISGHRSVSWYQQTPGQGLQFLFEYFSETQRNKGNFPGRFSGRQFSNSRSEMNVSTLELGDSALYLCASSLTGSATGELFFGEGSRLTVL.

This chain joins TRBV25-1 and TRBJ2-7, with D unresolved. V was clipped by 5 bases and J by 3 bases, with 5 bases between them. The CDR3 has 11 amino acids. CDR1 and CDR2 (germline): MGHDK, SYGVNS. The CDR3 protein is CASSFNYEQYF. The CDR3 DNA follows: TGTGCCAGCAGTTTCAACTACGAGCAGTACTTC.

This rearrangement joins TRBV10-1 to TRBJ1-4; D not resolved. Deletions cut 6 bases from V and 8 bases from J, with 16 bases between. The germline CDR1 and CDR2 sequences are WNHNN and SYGVQD (reference sequence). The CDR3 is 14 amino acids. The CDR3 sequence is CASSLTPAGEKLFF. In nucleotides, the CDR3 is TGCGCCAGCAGCCTAACGCCCGCCGGCGAAAAACTGTTTTTT.

The rearrangement joins TRBV9 to TRBJ1-1, with D hard to call. This CDR3 comprises 14 residues. Germline assignment: CDR1 SGDLS and CDR2 YYNGEE. V lost 4 bases and J 1 base, leaving 11 bases between the germline ends. In DNA, the CDR3 is TGTGCCAGCAGCCCCTCGGGTGGGAACACTGAAGCTTTCTTT. Translating gives CASSPSGGNTEAFF.

V is TRBV7-9 and J is TRBJ1-1, with no clear D. The CDR3 has 15 residues. CDR1 and CDR2 from the germline V gene are SEHNR and FQNEAQ (reference sequence). V was shortened by 1 base and J by 1 base, with 10 bases between the two germline ends. CDR3 sequence: CASSLVAPGNTEAFF. The CDR3, as DNA: TGTGCCAGCAGCTTAGTCGCCCCAGGGAACACTGAAGCTTTCTTT.

The chain is built from TRBV10-2 and TRBJ1-2; D uncertain. Germline V gene data show CDR1 as WSHSY and CDR2 as SAAADI. Between the trimmed V and J ends, which lost 6 bases and 0 bases, there was a span of 5 bases. This CDR3 is built from 12 residues. CDR3 in amino acids: CASRGANYGYTF. The CDR3 nucleotides are TGCGCCAGCAGGGGAGCTAACTATGGCTACACCTTC.

The V gene is TRBV2, the J gene TRBJ1-4; D not certain. Germline V lookup: CDR1 SNHLY, CDR2 FYNNEI. The CDR3 has 12 amino acids. The ends were cut back, 6 bases at V and 8 bases at J, with 10 bases in the middle. The CDR3 loop reads CASSAQLEKLFF. DNA for the CDR3: TGTGCCAGCAGCGCCCAGCTCGAAAAACTGTTTTTT.

The rearrangement uses TRBV5-1 and TRBJ1-2; no definite D call. Germline V gene lookup returns CDR1 SGHRS and CDR2 YFSETQ. V gave up 6 bases and J gave up 8 bases, with 17 bases separating them. This CDR3 contains 13 residues. In DNA, the CDR3 is TGCGCCAGCAAGGACGTGGGTGAGGTAGGCTACACCTTC. As protein: CASKDVGEVGYTF.

The V call is TRBV6-5, the J call TRBJ2-7; perhaps TRBD1 as D (5 bases). Trimming left V 6 bases short and J 2 bases short, with 11 bases between. Germline CDR1 is MNHEY and CDR2 is SVGAGI. This CDR3 has 13 amino acids. The CDR3 DNA follows: TGTGCCAGCAGGGCAGGGATGACCTACGAGCAGTACTTC. Translated, it gives CASRAGMTYEQYF.

V gene TRBV9 combines with J gene TRBJ1-2; D not resolved. CDR3 length equals 14 residues. V lost 0 bases to trimming and J lost 4 bases, with 10 bases between them. Per germline, CDR1 SGDLS and CDR2 YYNGEE. CDR3 region: CASSVDPVGYGYTF. CDR3 sequence (DNA): TGTGCCAGCAGCGTAGATCCGGTCGGCTATGGCTACACCTTC.

V gene TRBV19 combines with J gene TRBJ1-1; 11 positions match TRBD1. J gave up 8 bases and V 4 bases, and 9 bases lay outside the gene matches. The CDR3 consists of 15 residues. Germline V gene lookup returns CDR1 LNHDA and CDR2 SQIVND (reference sequence). Written as DNA, the CDR3 is TGTGCCAGTAGTACGATAGGGACAGGGGGAACCGAAGCTTTCTTT. As protein: CASSTIGTGGTEAFF. Full variable domain (rest looked up from reference TRBV19 and TRBJ1-1): DGGITQSPKYLFRKEGQNVTLSCEQNLNHDAMYWYRQDPGQGLRLIYYSQIVNDFQKGDIAEGYSVSREKKESFPLTVTSAQKNPTAFYLCASSTIGTGGTEAFFGQGTRLTVV.

J is TRBJ2-5 and V is TRBV6-1; TRBD1 matches at 9 bases. Trimming at V came to 1 base and at J to 5 bases, leaving 5 bases not matched to a gene. This CDR3 spans 15 amino acids. Germline CDR1 MNHNS, CDR2 SASEGT. The CDR3 sequence is CASSEGTGGFETQYF. The DNA of the CDR3 is TGTGCCAGCAGTGAAGGCACAGGGGGCTTTGAGACCCAGTACTTC.

The CDR3 sequence: CASSFWAPSYNEQFF. CDR3 nucleotides: TGTGCCAGCAGCTTTTGGGCTCCCTCCTACAATGAGCAGTTCTTC. The chain recombines TRBV5-4 with TRBJ2-1, with unresolved D. Germline CDR1 is SGHNT and CDR2 is YYREEE (reference sequence). This CDR3 has 15 amino acids. V lost 2 bases, J lost 0 bases, and 9 bases lay in between.

This clone was picked up one time. The chain employs TRBV18 and TRBJ1-2; tentative D call: TRBD1 (6 bases). With 3 bases removed from V and 5 bases from J, the gap between germline ends came to 10 bases. Per germline, CDR1 KGHSH and CDR2 LQKENI. The CDR3 spans 13 residues. The CDR3 protein is CASSPGGGYGYTF. The DNA for the CDR3 is TGTGCCAGCTCACCTGGGGGCGGATATGGCTACACCTTC.

The genes are TRBV7-3 and TRBJ2-2; 8 bases map to TRBD1. Germline V gives CDR1 SGHTA, CDR2 FQGTGA. The CDR3 runs to 15 residues. The V segment lost 5 bases and the J segment 3 bases; nucleotides outside the gene matches: 5. The CDR3 region has the DNA TGTGCCAGCAGCACAGGGGGTAGGGACACCGGGGAGCTGTTTTTT. As protein: CASSTGGRDTGELFF.

This clone was found once. The chain links TRBV18 to TRBJ2-1; 9 bases match TRBD2. CDR1 is KGHSH, CDR2 LQKENI, per germline. This CDR3 contains 16 residues. V trimming: 4 bases; J trimming: 4 bases; junction bases outside the gene matches: 8. This chain's CDR3 is CASSLRRLAGYNEQFF. As DNA, the CDR3 is TGTGCCAGCTCACTACGGAGGCTAGCGGGGTACAATGAGCAGTTCTTC. Supplemented by reference TRBV18 and TRBJ2-1, the full variable domain reads NAGVMQNPRHLVRRRGQEARLRCSPMKGHSHVYWYRQLPEEGLKFMVYLQKENIIDESGMPKERFSAEFPKEGPSILRIQQVVRGDSAAYFCASSLRRLAGYNEQFFGPGTRLTVL.

This chain links TRBV7-6 with TRBJ2-3; D not resolved. The germline CDR1 and CDR2 sequences are SGHVS and FNYEAQ. Trimming stripped 0 bases from V and 4 bases from J, with 5 bases between. CDR3 size: 13 residues. CDR3 coding DNA: TGTGCCAGCAGCTTAGCAAGGGCAGATACGCAGTATTTT. Translating it yields CASSLARADTQYF. Complete variable domain (other parts from reference TRBV7-6 and TRBJ2-3): GAGVSQSPRYKVTKRGQDVALRCDPISGHVSLYWYRQALGQGPEFLTYFNYEAQQDKSGLPNDRFSAERPEGSISTLTIQRTEQRDSAMYRCASSLARADTQYFGPGTRLTVL.